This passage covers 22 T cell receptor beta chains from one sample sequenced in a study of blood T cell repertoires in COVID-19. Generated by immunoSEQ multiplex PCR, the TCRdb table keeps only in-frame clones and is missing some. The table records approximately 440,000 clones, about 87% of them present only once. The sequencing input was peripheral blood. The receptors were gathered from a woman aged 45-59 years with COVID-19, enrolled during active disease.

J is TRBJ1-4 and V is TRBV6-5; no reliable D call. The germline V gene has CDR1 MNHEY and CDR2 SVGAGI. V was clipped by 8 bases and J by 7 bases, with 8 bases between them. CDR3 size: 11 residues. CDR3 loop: CASGRAEKLFF. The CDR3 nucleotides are TGTGCCAGCGGGAGGGCTGAAAAACTGTTTTTT.

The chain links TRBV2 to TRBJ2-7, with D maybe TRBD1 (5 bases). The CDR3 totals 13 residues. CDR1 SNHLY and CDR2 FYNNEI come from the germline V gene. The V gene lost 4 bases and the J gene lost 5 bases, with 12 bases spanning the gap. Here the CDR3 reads CASSGPGINEQYF. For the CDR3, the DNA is TGTGCCAGCAGTGGCCCAGGGATTAACGAGCAGTACTTC.

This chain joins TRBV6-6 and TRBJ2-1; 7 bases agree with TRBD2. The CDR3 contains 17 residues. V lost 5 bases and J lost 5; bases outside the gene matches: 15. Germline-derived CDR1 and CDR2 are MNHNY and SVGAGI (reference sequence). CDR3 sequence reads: CASSRPPRMGGNNEQFF. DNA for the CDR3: TGTGCCAGCAGTCGACCCCCTAGAATGGGAGGGAACAATGAGCAGTTCTTC.

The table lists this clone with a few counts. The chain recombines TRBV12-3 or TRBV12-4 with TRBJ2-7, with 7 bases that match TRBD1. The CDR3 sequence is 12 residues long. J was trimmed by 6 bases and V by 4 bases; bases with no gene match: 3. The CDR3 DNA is TGTGCCAGCAGTTATCCAGGGGGCGAGCAGTACTTC. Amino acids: CASSYPGGEQYF.

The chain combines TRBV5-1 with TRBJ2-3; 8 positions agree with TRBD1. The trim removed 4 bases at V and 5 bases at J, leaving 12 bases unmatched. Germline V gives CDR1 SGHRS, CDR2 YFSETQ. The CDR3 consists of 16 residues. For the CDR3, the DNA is TGCGCCAGCAGCCTCCGACAGGGGCCCCAGTTAGATACGCAGTATTTT. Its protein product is CASSLRQGPQLDTQYF.

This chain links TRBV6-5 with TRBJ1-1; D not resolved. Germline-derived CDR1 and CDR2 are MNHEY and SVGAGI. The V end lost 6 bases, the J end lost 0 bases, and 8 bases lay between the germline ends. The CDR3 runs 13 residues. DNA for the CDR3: TGTGCCAGCAGGAGCCCGCTGAACACTGAAGCTTTCTTT. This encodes CASRSPLNTEAFF.

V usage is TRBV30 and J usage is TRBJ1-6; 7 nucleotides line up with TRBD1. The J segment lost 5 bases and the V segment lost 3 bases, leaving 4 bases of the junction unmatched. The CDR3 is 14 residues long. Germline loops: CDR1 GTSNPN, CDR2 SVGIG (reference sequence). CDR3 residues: CAWSGQADNSPLHF. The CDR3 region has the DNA TGTGCCTGGAGCGGACAGGCCGATAATTCACCCCTCCACTTT.

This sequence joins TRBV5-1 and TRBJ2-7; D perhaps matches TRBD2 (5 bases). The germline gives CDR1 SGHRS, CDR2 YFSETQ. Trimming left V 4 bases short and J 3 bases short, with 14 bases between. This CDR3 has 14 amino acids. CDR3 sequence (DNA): TGCGCCAGCAGCGAGGACGGACTGAACTACGAGCAGTACTTC. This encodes CASSEDGLNYEQYF.

DNA for the CDR3: TGTGCCAGCAGTGAAGGCAGGGTTGGTCAGCCCCAGCATTTT. As protein: CASSEGRVGQPQHF. The chain carries TRBV25-1 and TRBJ1-5; tentative D call: TRBD1 (5 bases). CDR1 and CDR2 from the germline V gene are MGHDK and SYGVNS. CDR3 length equals 14 residues. Trimming stripped 2 bases from V and 6 bases from J, with 11 bases between.

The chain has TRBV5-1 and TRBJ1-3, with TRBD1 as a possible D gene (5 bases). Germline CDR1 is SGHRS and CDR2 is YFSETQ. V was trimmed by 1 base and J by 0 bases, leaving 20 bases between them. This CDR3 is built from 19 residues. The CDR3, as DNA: TGCGCCAGCAGCTTGTTGGGACTGGATAGCATTCTCTCTGGAAACACCATATATTTT. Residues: CASSLLGLDSILSGNTIYF.

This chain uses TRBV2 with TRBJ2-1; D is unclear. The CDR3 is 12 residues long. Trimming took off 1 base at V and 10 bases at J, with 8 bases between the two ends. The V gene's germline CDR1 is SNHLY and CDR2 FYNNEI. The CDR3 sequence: CASSEDSEEQFF. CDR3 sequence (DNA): TGTGCCAGCAGTGAAGACTCCGAAGAGCAGTTCTTC.

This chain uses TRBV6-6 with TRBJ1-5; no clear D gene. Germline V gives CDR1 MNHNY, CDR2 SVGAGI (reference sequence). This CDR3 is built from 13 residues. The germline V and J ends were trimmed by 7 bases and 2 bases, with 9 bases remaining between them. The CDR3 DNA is TGTGCCAGCACCATAACAGGCAATCAGCCCCAGCATTTT. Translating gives CASTITGNQPQHF.

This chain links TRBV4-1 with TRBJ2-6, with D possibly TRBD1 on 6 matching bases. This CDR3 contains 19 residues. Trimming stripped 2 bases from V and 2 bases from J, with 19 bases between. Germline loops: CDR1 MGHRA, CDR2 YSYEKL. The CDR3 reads CASSQQDLTGRPGANVLTF. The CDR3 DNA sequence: TGCGCCAGCAGCCAACAAGACTTAACAGGGCGCCCTGGGGCCAACGTCCTGACTTTC.

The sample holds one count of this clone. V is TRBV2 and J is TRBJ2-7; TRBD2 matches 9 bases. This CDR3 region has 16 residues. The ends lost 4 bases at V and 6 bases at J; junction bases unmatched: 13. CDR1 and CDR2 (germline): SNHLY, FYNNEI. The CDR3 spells CASSVLPLAGSSEQYF. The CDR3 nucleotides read TGTGCCAGCAGTGTCTTGCCTCTAGCGGGGAGTAGCGAGCAGTACTTC.

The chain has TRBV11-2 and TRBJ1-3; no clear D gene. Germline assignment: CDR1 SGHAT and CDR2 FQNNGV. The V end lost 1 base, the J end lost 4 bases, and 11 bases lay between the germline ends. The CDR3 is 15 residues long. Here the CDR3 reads CASSLVTAGGNTIYF. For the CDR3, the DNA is TGTGCCAGCAGCTTAGTGACTGCGGGCGGAAACACCATATATTTT.

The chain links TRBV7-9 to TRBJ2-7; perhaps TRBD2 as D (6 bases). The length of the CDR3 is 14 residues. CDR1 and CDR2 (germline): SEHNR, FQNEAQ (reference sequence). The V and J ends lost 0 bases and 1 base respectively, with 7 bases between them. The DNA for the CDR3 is TGTGCCAGCAGCTTAGCGCGGGGATCCTACGAGCAGTACTTC. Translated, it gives CASSLARGSYEQYF.

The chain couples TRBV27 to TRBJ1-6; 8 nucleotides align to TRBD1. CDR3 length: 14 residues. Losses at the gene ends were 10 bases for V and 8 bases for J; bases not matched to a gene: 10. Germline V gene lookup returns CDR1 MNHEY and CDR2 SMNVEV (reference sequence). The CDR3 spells CATKGRGPDSPLHF. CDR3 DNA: TGTGCCACCAAGGGCAGGGGGCCGGATTCACCCCTCCACTTT.

In DNA form, the CDR3 reads TGTGCCAGTACCCAGGGGTCCTACAATGAGCAGTTCTTC. This gives the protein CASTQGSYNEQFF. The rearrangement links TRBV19 to TRBJ2-1; tentative D call: TRBD1 (6 bases). V gave up 7 bases and J gave up 1 base, with 8 bases separating them. CDR3 size: 13 residues. In germline, CDR1 is LNHDA, CDR2 SQIVND (reference sequence).

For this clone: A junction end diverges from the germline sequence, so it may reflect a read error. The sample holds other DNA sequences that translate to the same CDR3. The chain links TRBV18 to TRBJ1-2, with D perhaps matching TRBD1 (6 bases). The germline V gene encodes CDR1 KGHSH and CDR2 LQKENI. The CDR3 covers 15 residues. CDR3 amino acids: CASSLGTPSGDGYTF. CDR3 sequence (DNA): TGCGCCAGCTCACTTGGGACACCCAGTGGCGATGGCTACACCTTC.

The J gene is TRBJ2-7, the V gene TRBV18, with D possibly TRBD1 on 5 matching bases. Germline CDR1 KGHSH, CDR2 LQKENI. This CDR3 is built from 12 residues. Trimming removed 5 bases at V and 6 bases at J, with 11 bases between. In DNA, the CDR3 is TGTGCCAGCTCAACCGGACACCCCGAGCAGTACTTC. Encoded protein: CASSTGHPEQYF.

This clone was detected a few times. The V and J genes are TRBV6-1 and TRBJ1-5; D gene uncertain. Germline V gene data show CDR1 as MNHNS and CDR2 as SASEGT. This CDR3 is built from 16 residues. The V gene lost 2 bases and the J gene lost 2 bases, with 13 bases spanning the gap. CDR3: CASSELAPAGNQPQHF. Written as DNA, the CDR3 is TGTGCCAGCAGTGAATTAGCCCCAGCCGGCAATCAGCCCCAGCATTTT.

CDR3 DNA sequence: TGTGCCAGCAGTGAAGCGCCGACAGGGGGCAACGAGCAGTACTTC. Translating gives CASSEAPTGGNEQYF. The gene calls are TRBV6-1 and TRBJ2-7; 10 bases agree with TRBD1. This CDR3 is built from 15 residues. Germline loops: CDR1 MNHNS, CDR2 SASEGT. The V gene end was trimmed by 0 bases and the J gene end by 5 bases; junction bases not matched to a gene: 4.